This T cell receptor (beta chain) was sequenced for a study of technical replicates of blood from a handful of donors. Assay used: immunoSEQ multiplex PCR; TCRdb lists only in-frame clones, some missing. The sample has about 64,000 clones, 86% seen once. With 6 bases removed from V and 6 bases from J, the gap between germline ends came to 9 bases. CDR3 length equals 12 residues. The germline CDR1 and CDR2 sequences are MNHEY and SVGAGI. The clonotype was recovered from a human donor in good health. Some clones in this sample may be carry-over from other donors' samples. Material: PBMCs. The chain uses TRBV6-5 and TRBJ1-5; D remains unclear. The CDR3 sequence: CASRNPGQPQHF. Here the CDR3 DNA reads TGTGCCAGCAGAAATCCGGGTCAGCCCCAGCATTTT.